The source of this T cell receptor beta chain is a study of T cells after yellow fever vaccination. Study results and limitations: Re-detected after boosting: most primary clones, more than 95% of CD4 and about 85% of CD8.

This clonotype was recorded a few times. Its antigen is as yet unknown. The CDR3 runs to 14 residues. Trimming left V 3 bases short and J 3 bases short, with 9 bases between. CDR1 SGHVS and CDR2 FNYEAQ come from the germline V gene. MiXCR was run by TCRdb on the 5' RACE reads, yielding one entry per CDR3 protein. The sample has hundreds of thousands of distinct CDR3 sequences, roughly 17% seen once. The receptor's source is a man younger than 30 who received the YFV17D yellow fever vaccine. This chain connects TRBV7-6 to TRBJ1-5, with D perhaps matching TRBD1 (5 bases). Sequences were derived from PBMCs, sampled about 5 days after the first yellow fever vaccination. CDR3 bases: TGTGCCAGCAGCTTGGGGGACCTCAATCAGCCCCAGCATTTT. Protein sequence: CASSLGDLNQPQHF.